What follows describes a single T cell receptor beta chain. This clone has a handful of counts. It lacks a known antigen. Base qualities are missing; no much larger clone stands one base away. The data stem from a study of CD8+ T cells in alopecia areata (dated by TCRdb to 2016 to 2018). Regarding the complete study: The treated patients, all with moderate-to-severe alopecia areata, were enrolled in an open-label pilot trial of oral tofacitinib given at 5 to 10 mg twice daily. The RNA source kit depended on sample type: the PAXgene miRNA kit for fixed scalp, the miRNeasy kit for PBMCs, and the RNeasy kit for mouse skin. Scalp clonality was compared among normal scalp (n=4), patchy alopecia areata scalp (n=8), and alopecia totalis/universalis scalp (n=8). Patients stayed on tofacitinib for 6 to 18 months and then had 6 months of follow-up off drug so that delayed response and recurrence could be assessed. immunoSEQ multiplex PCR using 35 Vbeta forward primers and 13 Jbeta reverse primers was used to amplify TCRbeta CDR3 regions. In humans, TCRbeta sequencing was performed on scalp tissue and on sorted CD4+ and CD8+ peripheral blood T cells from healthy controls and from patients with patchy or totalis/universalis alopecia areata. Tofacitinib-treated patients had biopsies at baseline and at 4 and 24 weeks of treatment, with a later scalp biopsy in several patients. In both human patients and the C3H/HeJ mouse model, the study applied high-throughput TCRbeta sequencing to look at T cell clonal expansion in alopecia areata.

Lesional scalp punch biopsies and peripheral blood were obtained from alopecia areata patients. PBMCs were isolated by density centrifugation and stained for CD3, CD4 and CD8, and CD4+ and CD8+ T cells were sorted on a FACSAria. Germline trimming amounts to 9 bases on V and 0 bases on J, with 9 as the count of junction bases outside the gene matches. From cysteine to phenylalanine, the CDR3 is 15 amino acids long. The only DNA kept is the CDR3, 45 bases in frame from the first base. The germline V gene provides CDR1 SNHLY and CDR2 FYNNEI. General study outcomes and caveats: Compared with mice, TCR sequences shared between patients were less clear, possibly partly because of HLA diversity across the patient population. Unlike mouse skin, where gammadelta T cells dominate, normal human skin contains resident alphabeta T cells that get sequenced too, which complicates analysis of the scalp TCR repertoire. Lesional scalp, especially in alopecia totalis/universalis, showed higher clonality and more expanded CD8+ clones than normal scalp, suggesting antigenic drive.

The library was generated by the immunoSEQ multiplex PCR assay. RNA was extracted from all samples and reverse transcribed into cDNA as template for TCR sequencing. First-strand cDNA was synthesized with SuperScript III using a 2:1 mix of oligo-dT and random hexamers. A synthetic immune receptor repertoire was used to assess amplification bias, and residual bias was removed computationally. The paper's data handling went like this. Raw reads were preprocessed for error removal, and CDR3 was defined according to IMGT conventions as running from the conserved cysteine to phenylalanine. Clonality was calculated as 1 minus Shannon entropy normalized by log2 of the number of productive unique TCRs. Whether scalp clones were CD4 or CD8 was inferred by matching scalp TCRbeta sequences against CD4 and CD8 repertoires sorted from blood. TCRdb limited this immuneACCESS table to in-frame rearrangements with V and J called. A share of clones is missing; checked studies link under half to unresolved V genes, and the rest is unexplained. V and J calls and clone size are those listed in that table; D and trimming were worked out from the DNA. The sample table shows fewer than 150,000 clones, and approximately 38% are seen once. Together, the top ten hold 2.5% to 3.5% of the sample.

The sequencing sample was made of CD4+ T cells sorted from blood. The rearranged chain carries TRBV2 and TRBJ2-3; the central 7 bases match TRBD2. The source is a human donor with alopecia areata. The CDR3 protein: CARTLAALSTDTQYF. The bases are TGTGCCAGGACTCTAGCGGCCCTTAGCACAGATACGCAGTATTTT.